These T cell receptor beta chains were read from a single sample in a study of prognosis after radiotherapy for stage I lung cancer. TCRdb passed the multiplex PCR reads through MiXCR, listing each CDR3 protein once. The sample records about 17,000 distinct CDR3 sequences, over 15% being singletons. The sample consisted of PBMCs, taken before or after stereotactic body radiation therapy (not recorded which). The receptor source for this set is a donor aged 50 or older with non-small cell lung cancer. Both conserved end residues are part of each CDR3. The order of the fields is CDR3 DNA, CDR3 protein, clone size, D gene, V gene, J gene. A D gene is named only where the DNA matches it firmly. Size tells how often a clone was seen (once, few, many) or the class of an expanded clone, and some rows leave it out.

cdr3_nt: TGTGCCAGCAGAGTCATCGGAACAACAGGGGGCCGTACTGAAGCTTTCTTT
cdr3_aa: CASRVIGTTGGRTEAFF
clone_size: .
d_call: TRBD1
v_call: TRBV12-3/TRBV12-4
j_call: TRBJ1-1

cdr3_nt: TGTGCCTGGAGTGACGGACAGCCTCCCTACGAGCAGTACTTC
cdr3_aa: CAWSDGQPPYEQYF
clone_size: .
d_call: .
v_call: TRBV30
j_call: TRBJ2-7

cdr3_nt: TGTGCCAGCAGCTTAGATGGGGGCGAAACCTCCTACAATGAGCAGTTCTTC
cdr3_aa: CASSLDGGETSYNEQFF
clone_size: medium-sized
d_call: .
v_call: TRBV11-3
j_call: TRBJ2-1

cdr3_nt: TGTGCCAGCAGTTCCCCTGCGGGGTCTCAGCCCCAGCATTTT
cdr3_aa: CASSSPAGSQPQHF
clone_size: many
d_call: .
v_call: TRBV28
j_call: TRBJ1-5

cdr3_nt: TGTGCCTGGAGTGTACTTTATCACACTGAAGCTTTCTTT
cdr3_aa: CAWSVLYHTEAFF
clone_size: many
d_call: .
v_call: TRBV30
j_call: TRBJ1-1

cdr3_nt: TGTGCCAGCAGCGTAGGACTAGCGAGAGATACGCAGTATTTT
cdr3_aa: CASSVGLARDTQYF
clone_size: many
d_call: TRBD2
v_call: TRBV9
j_call: TRBJ2-3

cdr3_nt: TGCAGTGCTAGACCCGGGACAGGGGGTAATTCACCCCTCCACTTT
cdr3_aa: CSARPGTGGNSPLHF
clone_size: many
d_call: TRBD1
v_call: TRBV20-1
j_call: TRBJ1-6

cdr3_nt: TGTGCCAGCAGCCTACTAGCGGAGGAGCAGTTCTTC
cdr3_aa: CASSLLAEEQFF
clone_size: many
d_call: TRBD2
v_call: TRBV11-2
j_call: TRBJ2-1

cdr3_nt: TGTGCCAGCATCTTGACTAGCGGGAATGAGCAGTTCTTC
cdr3_aa: CASILTSGNEQFF
clone_size: many
d_call: TRBD2
v_call: TRBV6-1
j_call: TRBJ2-1

cdr3_nt: TGTGCCTGGAGTGTCTTTAGCGGGGGCTGGAGAGAGACCCAGTACTTC
cdr3_aa: CAWSVFSGGWRETQYF
clone_size: many
d_call: TRBD2
v_call: TRBV30
j_call: TRBJ2-5

cdr3_nt: TGTGCCAGCAGCGCCGACAGGGCTTCACCGTTTAACTATGGCTACACCTTC
cdr3_aa: CASSADRASPFNYGYTF
clone_size: many
d_call: TRBD1
v_call: TRBV28
j_call: TRBJ1-2

cdr3_nt: TGTGCCAACAGCCCCCGTAGCGGAGTTGAGCAGTTCTTC
cdr3_aa: CANSPRSGVEQFF
clone_size: once
d_call: .
v_call: TRBV7-9
j_call: TRBJ2-1

cdr3_nt: TGTGCCAGTAGTATTAATGGGGTCTATAATTCACCCCTCCACTTT
cdr3_aa: CASSINGVYNSPLHF
clone_size: many
d_call: .
v_call: TRBV19
j_call: TRBJ1-6

cdr3_nt: TGTGCCAGCAGCCCAAGACTAGCGGGGCGCTACGAGCAGTACTTC
cdr3_aa: CASSPRLAGRYEQYF
clone_size: many
d_call: TRBD2
v_call: TRBV7-6
j_call: TRBJ2-7

cdr3_nt: TGTGCCAGCAGGAGGACCCTCACAGATACGCAGTATTTT
cdr3_aa: CASRRTLTDTQYF
clone_size: many
d_call: .
v_call: TRBV6-1
j_call: TRBJ2-3

cdr3_nt: TGTGCCAGCACCAGGGGAACCAATCAGCCCCAGCATTTT
cdr3_aa: CASTRGTNQPQHF
clone_size: many
d_call: .
v_call: TRBV6-1
j_call: TRBJ1-5

cdr3_nt: TGTGCCAGCAGCCTAGCGGGGGGTGCTGTGGTAAGCACAGATACGCAGTATTTT
cdr3_aa: CASSLAGGAVVSTDTQYF
clone_size: medium-sized
d_call: TRBD2
v_call: TRBV7-9
j_call: TRBJ2-3

cdr3_nt: TGTGCCAGCAGTAGGACCGGGACATCTTACAATGAGCAGTTCTTC
cdr3_aa: CASSRTGTSYNEQFF
clone_size: many
d_call: .
v_call: TRBV28
j_call: TRBJ2-1

cdr3_nt: TGTGCCAGCACCCGGGGCGTGGTGGACATTCAGTACTTC
cdr3_aa: CASTRGVVDIQYF
clone_size: .
d_call: .
v_call: TRBV16
j_call: TRBJ2-4

cdr3_nt: TGTGCCAGCAGTCCGACTAGCGGGATTACCTACGAGCAGTACTTC
cdr3_aa: CASSPTSGITYEQYF
clone_size: .
d_call: TRBD2
v_call: TRBV12-3/TRBV12-4
j_call: TRBJ2-7

cdr3_nt: TGTGCCAGCAGCTTTTTATTACGGGGGCGCACAGATACGCAGTATTTT
cdr3_aa: CASSFLLRGRTDTQYF
clone_size: many
d_call: .
v_call: TRBV13
j_call: TRBJ2-3

cdr3_nt: TGTGCCAGCACCTACGGAACGGGAGCGGCAGATACGCAGTATTTT
cdr3_aa: CASTYGTGAADTQYF
clone_size: many
d_call: .
v_call: TRBV6-1
j_call: TRBJ2-3

cdr3_nt: TGCGCCAGCAGCCAAAGCCGTCTAGGGAACACCGGGGAGCTGTTTTTT
cdr3_aa: CASSQSRLGNTGELFF
clone_size: many
d_call: .
v_call: TRBV4-1
j_call: TRBJ2-2

cdr3_nt: TGTGCCGTGGGGTCGGGGACAGGGGGGACCTATGGCTACACCTTC
cdr3_aa: CAVGSGTGGTYGYTF
clone_size: .
d_call: TRBD1
v_call: TRBV6-2/TRBV6-3
j_call: TRBJ1-2

cdr3_nt: TGTGCCAGCAGCTTGGCCATTGGGGATGACTACACCTTC
cdr3_aa: CASSLAIGDDYTF
clone_size: many
d_call: .
v_call: TRBV5-4
j_call: TRBJ1-2

cdr3_nt: TGCAGTGCTAGAGATTCTCAGGGGACTGAAGCTTTCTTT
cdr3_aa: CSARDSQGTEAFF
clone_size: many
d_call: .
v_call: TRBV20-1
j_call: TRBJ1-1

cdr3_nt: TGTGCCAGCAGCGTAGAGGGCAGGGGGGACACGGGGGAGCTGTTTTTT
cdr3_aa: CASSVEGRGDTGELFF
clone_size: many
d_call: .
v_call: TRBV9
j_call: TRBJ2-2

cdr3_nt: TGTGCCAGCAGTTTAGGGACAGGGGGCGGGAGCAATCAGCCCCAGCATTTT
cdr3_aa: CASSLGTGGGSNQPQHF
clone_size: many
d_call: TRBD1
v_call: TRBV12-3/TRBV12-4
j_call: TRBJ1-5

cdr3_nt: TGTGCCAGCAGTTTAGGGGGGACAGTACACAATCAGCCCCAGCATTTT
cdr3_aa: CASSLGGTVHNQPQHF
clone_size: many
d_call: TRBD1
v_call: TRBV12-3/TRBV12-4
j_call: TRBJ1-5

cdr3_nt: TGCGCCAGCAGCATCGGGGTGTCCTATAATTCACCCCTCCACTTT
cdr3_aa: CASSIGVSYNSPLHF
clone_size: many
d_call: .
v_call: TRBV5-1
j_call: TRBJ1-6

cdr3_nt: TGTGCCACCAGTGACCAAGGGGGGCGGGAGAGTGGTACAGATACGCAGTATTTT
cdr3_aa: CATSDQGGRESGTDTQYF
clone_size: many
d_call: .
v_call: TRBV24-1
j_call: TRBJ2-3

cdr3_nt: TGTGCCAGCAGCTCTTTACGGGTTCCAGATACGCAGTATTTT
cdr3_aa: CASSSLRVPDTQYF
clone_size: medium-sized
d_call: .
v_call: TRBV5-6
j_call: TRBJ2-3

cdr3_nt: TGTGCCAGCAGTCCTCAGGGGGCCCGGGAGACCCAGTACTTC
cdr3_aa: CASSPQGARETQYF
clone_size: many
d_call: TRBD1
v_call: TRBV12-3/TRBV12-4
j_call: TRBJ2-5

cdr3_nt: TGTGCCTGGAGTGTAATGGGGGTGGGGGAAAAACTGTTTTTT
cdr3_aa: CAWSVMGVGEKLFF
clone_size: many
d_call: .
v_call: TRBV30
j_call: TRBJ1-4

cdr3_nt: TGCAGTGCTAGGGGCGACCAGCGGCGAGAGACCCAGTACTTC
cdr3_aa: CSARGDQRRETQYF
clone_size: .
d_call: .
v_call: TRBV20-1
j_call: TRBJ2-5

cdr3_nt: TGTGCCAGCAGCGTAGAACAGGGAAATGTGGAGACCCAGTACTTC
cdr3_aa: CASSVEQGNVETQYF
clone_size: many
d_call: .
v_call: TRBV9
j_call: TRBJ2-5

cdr3_nt: TGCAGTGCTATAGGAAGCGGGTTGGGAGGGGATACGCAGTATTTT
cdr3_aa: CSAIGSGLGGDTQYF
clone_size: many
d_call: TRBD2
v_call: TRBV20-1
j_call: TRBJ2-3

cdr3_nt: TGCGCCAGCAGCCAAGAGGATCGGGAGCTAGATACGCAGTATTTT
cdr3_aa: CASSQEDRELDTQYF
clone_size: many
d_call: .
v_call: TRBV4-3
j_call: TRBJ2-3

cdr3_nt: TGTGCCAGCAGCTCAACACAGGGGATCTATGGCTACACCTTC
cdr3_aa: CASSSTQGIYGYTF
clone_size: many
d_call: TRBD1
v_call: TRBV11-3
j_call: TRBJ1-2

cdr3_nt: TGTGCCACCAGTGCAGGTTATACTAACTATGGCTACACCTTC
cdr3_aa: CATSAGYTNYGYTF
clone_size: many
d_call: .
v_call: TRBV24-1
j_call: TRBJ1-2

cdr3_nt: TGTGCCAGCAGCTGGGGCTCCTCTGGAAACACCATATATTTT
cdr3_aa: CASSWGSSGNTIYF
clone_size: many
d_call: .
v_call: TRBV5-6
j_call: TRBJ1-3

cdr3_nt: TGCGCCAGCAGCTTGGACTTTCGAAACACCATATATTTT
cdr3_aa: CASSLDFRNTIYF
clone_size: medium-sized
d_call: .
v_call: TRBV5-1
j_call: TRBJ1-3

cdr3_nt: TGTGCCAGCTCACCACTGACAGGGGTAGGAAATGAGCAGTTCTTC
cdr3_aa: CASSPLTGVGNEQFF
clone_size: many
d_call: TRBD1
v_call: TRBV18
j_call: TRBJ2-1

cdr3_nt: TGTGCCACCAGTGATTTTCCGGAGTCCCTGGGTGGAAATGAGCAGTTCTTC
cdr3_aa: CATSDFPESLGGNEQFF
clone_size: many
d_call: .
v_call: TRBV24-1
j_call: TRBJ2-1

cdr3_nt: TGTGCCAGCAGCTTGAAATGGGGGGAAGAGACCCAGTACTTC
cdr3_aa: CASSLKWGEETQYF
clone_size: many
d_call: .
v_call: TRBV5-4
j_call: TRBJ2-5

cdr3_nt: TGTGCCAGTAGTAACAGGGAGGCGGTCGAGCAGTACTTC
cdr3_aa: CASSNREAVEQYF
clone_size: .
d_call: .
v_call: TRBV19
j_call: TRBJ2-7

cdr3_nt: TGTGCCAGCAGTTTGCCGGGACTAGCGGATAAGCAGTACTTC
cdr3_aa: CASSLPGLADKQYF
clone_size: many
d_call: TRBD2
v_call: TRBV12-3/TRBV12-4
j_call: TRBJ2-7

cdr3_nt: TGTGCCTGGGGTCCGGGACACCGGTACCAAGAGACCCAGTACTTC
cdr3_aa: CAWGPGHRYQETQYF
clone_size: many
d_call: .
v_call: TRBV30
j_call: TRBJ2-5

cdr3_nt: TGCGCCAGCCGAGAGATAGCGGAGACCCAGTACTTC
cdr3_aa: CASREIAETQYF
clone_size: .
d_call: .
v_call: TRBV5-1
j_call: TRBJ2-5

cdr3_nt: TGTGCCAGTCACCCGAGGGAGAACACTGAAGCTTTCTTT
cdr3_aa: CASHPRENTEAFF
clone_size: many
d_call: .
v_call: TRBV19
j_call: TRBJ1-1

cdr3_nt: TGTGCCAGCAGCTCGGACCTGGGAGATACGCAGTATTTT
cdr3_aa: CASSSDLGDTQYF
clone_size: many
d_call: .
v_call: TRBV7-3
j_call: TRBJ2-3

cdr3_nt: TGTGCCAGCAGCGTAGTGGGGGGGGTAGGAAACACCATATATTTT
cdr3_aa: CASSVVGGVGNTIYF
clone_size: many
d_call: .
v_call: TRBV9
j_call: TRBJ1-3

cdr3_nt: TGTGCCAGCAGTCCTCATTGGACAGAGCAAGAGACCCAGTACTTC
cdr3_aa: CASSPHWTEQETQYF
clone_size: many
d_call: .
v_call: TRBV27
j_call: TRBJ2-5

cdr3_nt: TGTGCCAGCAGCCAAGATGGACTAGCGGGAGACGGCTCCTACAATGAGCAGTTCTTC
cdr3_aa: CASSQDGLAGDGSYNEQFF
clone_size: many
d_call: TRBD2
v_call: TRBV4-2
j_call: TRBJ2-1